Below, 26 T cell receptor beta chains from the same sample are listed, as sequenced in a study of metastatic and nonmetastatic thyroid tumors. No treatment of any kind had been given to any patient before thyroid surgery. Using MiXCR, TCRdb reanalyzed the PCR reads. This table has approximately 70,000 clones, about 17% appearing once. Sequences were obtained from blood. The receptors stem from a female donor with papillary thyroid cancer or a benign thyroid nodule (not recorded which). Some clones in this sample may be carry-over from other donors' samples.

This clone was detected only a few times. The J gene is TRBJ1-5, the V gene TRBV2, with D unclear. CDR1 and CDR2 (germline): SNHLY, FYNNEI. Trimming stripped 2 bases from V and 10 bases from J, with 15 bases between. The CDR3 covers 14 residues. CDR3 DNA: TGTGCCAGCAGTGAAAGTGGGCTGTTCCAACCCCAGCATTTT. It yields the protein CASSESGLFQPQHF.

This clone has only a few counts. The rearrangement joins TRBV27 to TRBJ2-7, with TRBD2 matching over 10 bases. The CDR3 spans 17 residues. Trimming at V came to 0 bases and at J to 5 bases, leaving 10 bases not matched to a gene. Germline assignment: CDR1 MNHEY and CDR2 SMNVEV (reference sequence). The CDR3 spells CASSLSPGLAMIHEQYF. The CDR3 DNA sequence: TGTGCCAGCAGTTTATCACCGGGACTAGCGATGATCCACGAGCAGTACTTC.

This clone was picked up many times. The chain carries TRBV7-9 and TRBJ2-7; D not resolved. Germline values: CDR1 SEHNR, CDR2 FQNEAQ (reference sequence). Trimming stripped 1 base from V and 2 bases from J, with 6 bases between. The CDR3 has 13 amino acids. CDR3 sequence reads: CASSLVTPYEQYF. In nucleotides, the CDR3 is TGTGCCAGCAGCTTAGTGACGCCCTACGAGCAGTACTTC.

This clone was counted a few times. The chain uses TRBV20-1 and TRBJ2-7, with TRBD1 matching 11 bases. Per the germline V gene, CDR1 is DFQATT and CDR2 is SNEGSKA (reference sequence). The CDR3 covers 15 residues. The junction had 7 bases not matched to a gene; V was cut back by 0 bases and J by 6 bases. Here the CDR3 DNA reads TGCAGTGCTAGAGATCCGGACAGGGGGCTGTTCGAGCAGTACTTC. Translated: CSARDPDRGLFEQYF.

The chain employs TRBV28 and TRBJ2-7; a possible D gene is TRBD1 (6 bases). The V gene's germline CDR1 is MDHEN and CDR2 SYDVKM. The CDR3 is 14 amino acids. Trimming stripped 1 base from V and 4 bases from J, with 11 bases between. In DNA form, the CDR3 reads TGTGCCAGCAGTTTATACAGGGATTCGTACGAGCAGTACTTC. This gives the protein CASSLYRDSYEQYF.

This clone was recorded at least ten times. V and J are TRBV12-3 or TRBV12-4 and TRBJ2-1; D unclear. V was pared by 2 bases and J by 8 bases, with 4 bases between. This CDR3 region has 11 residues. CDR3 in amino acids: CASSLNDEQFF. In DNA, the CDR3 is TGTGCCAGCAGTTTAAATGATGAGCAGTTCTTC.

This clone was seen more than once but under ten times. The chain employs TRBV6-1 and TRBJ2-4, with no clear D. Deletions cut 1 base from V and 8 bases from J, with 3 bases between. From germline, CDR1 is MNHNS and CDR2 SASEGT. This CDR3 is 11 amino acids long. The CDR3 nucleotides are TGTGCCAGCAGTGAAGGATACATTCAGTACTTC. Protein: CASSEGYIQYF.

This clone was seen at least ten times. This chain uses TRBV5-1 with TRBJ2-1, with D perhaps TRBD2 (6 bases). CDR3 length: 14 residues. The germline gives CDR1 SGHRS, CDR2 YFSETQ. With 5 bases removed from V and 8 bases from J, the gap between germline ends came to 17 bases. The CDR3 spells CASRLALPEDEQFF. The CDR3, as DNA: TGCGCCAGCAGGCTAGCGTTGCCTGAGGATGAGCAGTTCTTC.

This clone was observed many times. This rearrangement joins TRBV10-3 to TRBJ2-1; 12 nucleotides align to TRBD2. The germline V gene encodes CDR1 ENHRY and CDR2 SYGVKD. CDR3 length equals 15 residues. V lost 3 bases, J lost 7 bases, and 4 bases stayed unmatched. The CDR3 nucleotides are TGTGCCATCAGTGAACCTAGCGGGAGGGCAAATGAGCAGTTCTTC. Protein: CAISEPSGRANEQFF.

The genes are TRBV6-1 and TRBJ1-5, with a possible D match to TRBD1 (5 bases). This CDR3 contains 14 residues. In germline, CDR1 is MNHNS, CDR2 SASEGT. The germline V and J ends were trimmed by 6 bases and 1 base, with 10 bases remaining between them. As DNA, the CDR3 is TGTGCCAGCAGGTCCTGGGGCAGCAATCAGCCCCAGCATTTT. Translating it yields CASRSWGSNQPQHF.

This clone has just a few counts. As DNA, the CDR3 is TGTGCCACCCGTCAGGACAGGGTCATGAATGAGCAGTTCTTC. Translated: CATRQDRVMNEQFF. The J gene is TRBJ2-1, the V gene TRBV6-1; 8 nucleotides match TRBD1. The CDR3 consists of 14 residues. The junction had 12 bases not matched to a gene; V was cut back by 10 bases and J by 7 bases. CDR1 and CDR2 (germline): MNHNS, SASEGT.

This clone was picked up many times. The rearrangement joins TRBV3-1 to TRBJ1-6, with 8 bases fitting TRBD1. The length of the CDR3 is 14 residues. The V gene end was trimmed by 1 base and the J gene end by 13 bases; junction bases not matched to a gene: 6. Germline-derived CDR1 and CDR2 are LGHDT and YNNKEL (reference sequence). This CDR3 is CASSQVRGRLPLHF. Written as DNA, the CDR3 is TGTGCCAGCAGCCAAGTCAGGGGGCGGTTGCCCCTCCACTTT.

The V gene is TRBV28, the J gene TRBJ1-2; D is ambiguous. Per germline, CDR1 MDHEN and CDR2 SYDVKM. The germline V and J ends were trimmed by 3 bases and 0 bases, with 2 bases remaining between them. The CDR3 loop spans 12 amino acids. CDR3: CASSLTNYGYTF. CDR3 sequence (DNA): TGTGCCAGCAGTTTGACTAACTATGGCTACACCTTC.

V gene TRBV5-8 combines with J gene TRBJ2-3, with D uncertain. Germline assignment: CDR1 SGHTS and CDR2 YDEGEE. This CDR3 contains 14 residues. Trimming shortened V by 2 bases and J by 1 base, and 8 bases separated the two germline ends. The CDR3 is CASSFRIGTDTQYF. As DNA, the CDR3 is TGTGCCAGCAGCTTCCGTATTGGCACAGATACGCAGTATTTT.

This clone was seen many times. The DNA of the CDR3 is TGTGCCAGCAGCCGACACCAATACCCTCCCTACAATGAGCAGTTCTTC. As protein: CASSRHQYPPYNEQFF. The rearrangement uses TRBV6-1 and TRBJ2-1, with D unresolved. Germline loops: CDR1 MNHNS, CDR2 SASEGT. The CDR3 runs to 16 residues. The V and J ends lost 6 bases and 2 bases respectively, with 17 bases between them.

The table lists this clone with many counts. This sample also contains other DNA sequences that code for the same CDR3. The CDR3 protein is CAISLGQDYEQYF. The CDR3 DNA sequence: TGTGCCATCAGTCTCGGACAGGACTACGAGCAGTACTTC. The chain employs TRBV10-3 and TRBJ2-7, with 7 bases that match TRBD1. The CDR3 spans 13 residues. Germline V gives CDR1 ENHRY, CDR2 SYGVKD. Trimming cost V 5 bases and J 3 bases; bases outside gene matches: 4.

Details on this clone: The final CDR3 position lacks the conserved phenylalanine or tryptophan, pointing to a likely read error. The gene calls are TRBV20-1 and TRBJ1-1, with D possibly being TRBD1 (6 bases). The V end was cut by 3 bases, the J end by 2 bases, with 16 bases between. The germline V gene encodes CDR1 DFQATT and CDR2 SNEGSKA (reference sequence). CDR3 length: 15 amino acids. The CDR3 here is CSASGGLKGNTEAFS. CDR3 nucleotide sequence: TGCAGTGCTAGTGGGGGCCTCAAGGGTAACACTGAAGCTTTCTCT.

This clone was detected ten times or more. The chain carries TRBV7-3 and TRBJ2-3, with 9 bases that match TRBD1. V shed 0 bases and J 3 bases; nucleotides not matched to a gene: 13. This CDR3 has 19 residues. CDR1 and CDR2 from the germline V gene are SGHTA and FQGTGA. The CDR3 protein is CASSLTKLGTGIVTDTQYF. As DNA, the CDR3 is TGTGCCAGCAGCTTAACTAAACTGGGGACAGGGATTGTGACAGATACGCAGTATTTT.

Many counts were recorded for this clone. This chain joins TRBV15 and TRBJ2-1, with TRBD2 identical over 10 bases. Germline lookup yields CDR1 LNHNV and CDR2 YYDKDF (reference sequence). V lost 1 base and J lost 10; bases outside the gene matches: 7. The length of the CDR3 is 15 residues. The DNA for the CDR3 is TGTGCCACCAGCAGAGGTAACCCGGGACTAGCGGAGCAGTTCTTC. It yields the protein CATSRGNPGLAEQFF.

The chain has TRBV5-1 and TRBJ2-1, with 10 bases aligning to TRBD1. The trim removed 4 bases at V and 6 bases at J, leaving 7 bases unmatched. Germline CDR1 and CDR2: SGHRS and YFSETQ. The CDR3 is made up of 15 amino acids. The CDR3 sequence is CASSQGQGSGNEQFF. The CDR3, as DNA: TGCGCCAGCAGCCAGGGACAGGGGTCTGGCAATGAGCAGTTCTTC.

The chain employs TRBV11-2 and TRBJ2-7, with TRBD1 matching 7 bases. V was pared by 4 bases and J by 3 bases, with 0 bases of the junction left unmatched. The CDR3 runs to 12 residues. Germline V gives CDR1 SGHAT, CDR2 FQNNGV. The CDR3 DNA sequence: TGTGCCAGCAGCTGGGACAGCTACGAGCAGTACTTC. Protein sequence: CASSWDSYEQYF. Drawing the rest from reference TRBV11-2 and TRBJ2-7, the complete variable domain is EAGVAQSPRYKIIEKRQSVAFWCNPISGHATLYWYQQILGQGPKLLIQFQNNGVVDDSQLPKDRFSAERLKGVDSTLKIQPAKLEDSAVYLCASSWDSYEQYFGPGTRLTVT.

J is TRBJ1-5 and V is TRBV5-1, with D uncertain. The CDR3 sequence is 13 residues long. Trimming pared 4 bases from V and 5 bases from J, leaving 10 bases between. Germline lookup yields CDR1 SGHRS and CDR2 YFSETQ. CDR3: CASSPTGDQPQHF. DNA for the CDR3: TGCGCCAGCAGCCCTACCGGTGATCAGCCCCAGCATTTT.

Ten or more counts support this clone. This sequence joins TRBV27 and TRBJ2-2; no reliable D call. The germline V gene has CDR1 MNHEY and CDR2 SMNVEV (reference sequence). CDR3 length equals 12 residues. Trimming shortened V by 3 bases and J by 8 bases, and 7 bases separated the two germline ends. In DNA, the CDR3 is TGTGCCAGCAGTTTCGTGGTTGGGGAGCTGTTTTTT. As protein: CASSFVVGELFF.

This clone occurred many times. The chain combines TRBV3-1 with TRBJ1-1, with D unresolved. The length of the CDR3 is 15 residues. Trimming removed 1 base at V and 14 bases at J, with 23 bases between. Germline CDR1 is LGHDT and CDR2 is YNNKEL (reference sequence). CDR3 bases: TGTGCCAGCAGCCAAGCGGGAGCAAGGTTTGGAGGTTCATTCTTT. Translating it yields CASSQAGARFGGSFF.

The CDR3 region is CSAPDRVTYEQYF. CDR3 nucleotide sequence: TGCAGTGCTCCAGACAGGGTCACCTACGAGCAGTACTTC. This chain uses TRBV20-1 with TRBJ2-7; 7 bases map to TRBD1. Trimming cost V 5 bases and J 2 bases; bases outside gene matches: 6. This CDR3 has 13 amino acids. Germline assignment: CDR1 DFQATT and CDR2 SNEGSKA (reference sequence).

This clone has a handful of counts. The V gene is TRBV6-1, the J gene TRBJ1-2; 8 bases match TRBD1. The CDR3 is made up of 14 amino acids. Germline CDR1 reads MNHNS; CDR2 reads SASEGT. The V gene end was trimmed by 6 bases and the J gene end by 3 bases; junction bases not matched to a gene: 6. CDR3 DNA: TGTGCCAGCAGCAATCCGGGACAGGACTATGGCTACACCTTC. The encoded protein is CASSNPGQDYGYTF.